The rows below give T cell receptor beta chains drawn from one sample of a study of shared clonotypes between healthy human individuals. TCRdb keeps only in-frame clones here, not all; method: immunoSEQ multiplex PCR. Here the sample spans millions of clones, just under 95% being singletons. The sample taken for sequencing was naive CD8+ T cells sorted from blood. These receptors originate from a man aged 18-30 years in good health. Both conserved end residues are part of each CDR3. A D gene is named only where the DNA matches it firmly. Clone sizes are given selectively: once, few, many, or a class where the clone is expanded.

>-|-|TRBJ1-1|TRBV6-1
TGTGCCAGCAGTGCCAAGTCCAGGAACACTGAAGCTTTCTTT
CASSAKSRNTEAFF
>-|-|TRBJ2-2|TRBV5-6
TGTGCCAGCAGCTTGAGGCAGGGACCCGGGGAGCTGTTTTTT
CASSLRQGPGELFF
>-|-|TRBJ1-5|TRBV28
TGTGCCAGCAGTTTTCTGGGGGATGCAAATCAGCCCCAGCATTTT
CASSFLGDANQPQHF
>-|TRBD1|TRBJ2-7|TRBV7-9
TGTGCCAGCAGCCCCGGGACAGGGCGGTACGAGCAGTACTTC
CASSPGTGRYEQYF
>-|-|TRBJ1-2|TRBV27
TGTGCCAGCAGTTACAGGGTGGGCTATGGCTACACCTTC
CASSYRVGYGYTF
>-|-|TRBJ2-7|TRBV4-1
TGCGCCAGCGCCCCGTCCCCGAGCTACGAGCAGTACTTC
CASAPSPSYEQYF
>once|-|TRBJ2-7|TRBV11-1
TGTGCCAGCAGCTCGCCGTCTACCTACGAGCAGTACTTC
CASSSPSTYEQYF
>-|-|TRBJ2-3|TRBV7-9
TGTGCCAGCACCAGAGGCATGGGGCAGGGATACACAGATACGCAGTATTTT
CASTRGMGQGYTDTQYF
>-|TRBD1|TRBJ2-7|TRBV27
TGTGCCAGCAGACCTATGGACAGGGGGGTCAACGAGCAGTACTTC
CASRPMDRGVNEQYF
>-|-|TRBJ2-3|TRBV19
TGTGCCAGTAGTGATACCGATTTAAGCACAGATACGCAGTATTTT
CASSDTDLSTDTQYF
>-|TRBD1|TRBJ2-7|TRBV4-1
TGCGCCAGCAGCCAGAGGGACGGGACAGGGGCAATCTACGAGCAGTACTTC
CASSQRDGTGAIYEQYF
>-|-|TRBJ2-1|TRBV6-5
TGTGCCAGCAGTTACTCGTTGCTAGTTGATGAGCAGTTCTTC
CASSYSLLVDEQFF
>-|-|TRBJ2-1|TRBV5-8
TGTGCCAGCAGCCCTGGAGTATTAACGGGGAATGAGCAGTTCTTC
CASSPGVLTGNEQFF
>-|TRBD1|TRBJ1-1|TRBV2
TGTGCCAGCATGACAGGGCCCCTGAACACTGAAGCTTTCTTT
CASMTGPLNTEAFF
>-|-|TRBJ2-2|TRBV2
TGTGCCAGCCTCGAGGTGGGACCAACGTCCAACACCGGGGAGCTGTTTTTT
CASLEVGPTSNTGELFF
>-|TRBD2|TRBJ2-1|TRBV23-1
TGCGCCAGCAGTCAATCGGAGACTAGCCTGGGAGTGAGGGAGCAGTTCTTC
CASSQSETSLGVREQFF
>-|-|TRBJ1-5|TRBV7-9
TGTGCCAGCAGCTTAGATCAGGGGCAAGGTCAGCCCCAGCATTTT
CASSLDQGQGQPQHF
>-|-|TRBJ2-2|TRBV30
TGTGCCTGGGGGGGCACCGGGGAGCTGTTTTTT
CAWGGTGELFF
>-|-|TRBJ2-7|TRBV27
TGTGCCAGCAGTCCAGGCTCCTACGAGCAGTACTTC
CASSPGSYEQYF
>-|-|TRBJ1-1|TRBV5-6
TGTGCCAGCAGCCTAAATGGACAGAGGGACACTGAAGCTTTCTTT
CASSLNGQRDTEAFF
>-|-|TRBJ2-5|TRBV7-9
TGTGCCAGCAGCATCAGTGGGCTGGGGGGAGAGACCCAGTACTTC
CASSISGLGGETQYF
>-|-|TRBJ2-2|TRBV11-2
TGTGCCAGCAGCTTAGGGAGTACCGGGGAGCTGTTTTTT
CASSLGSTGELFF
>-|-|TRBJ2-7|TRBV9
TGTGCCAGCAGCCAAGTGGCTAGGACCCACGAGCAGTACTTC
CASSQVARTHEQYF
>once|TRBD2|TRBJ2-5|TRBV27
TGTGCCAGCAGTGCGGGACTAGCGGAGACCCAGTACTTC
CASSAGLAETQYF
>-|-|TRBJ2-3|TRBV30
TGTGCCTGGAGTGCTACTTCTACTGGAGATACGCAGTATTTT
CAWSATSTGDTQYF
>-|-|TRBJ2-3|TRBV9
TGTGCCAGCAGCGTAGCTCTGGGGGAATTGGGAGATACGCAGTATTTT
CASSVALGELGDTQYF
>once|-|TRBJ2-2|TRBV2
TGTGCCAGCAGTGAAGCACCCGGGGAATCCGGGGAGCTGTTTTTT
CASSEAPGESGELFF
>-|-|TRBJ1-1|TRBV27
TGTGCCAGCAGTGTTACAGAGAACACTGAAGCTTTCTTT
CASSVTENTEAFF
>-|-|TRBJ1-1|TRBV6-1
TGTGCCAGCAGGGACCGGGACAAGAACACTGAAGCTTTCTTT
CASRDRDKNTEAFF